The T cell receptor (beta chain) under discussion was sequenced for a study of breast tumors, draining lymph nodes, adjacent tissues. Germline CDR1 reads LNHDA; CDR2 reads SQIVND (reference sequence). CDR3 length equals 15 residues. V lost 4 bases to trimming and J lost 6 bases; unmatched junction nucleotides: 8. Each CDR3 protein gets one entry after TCRdb re-called the multiplex PCR reads with MiXCR. The table includes more than 20,000 distinct CDR3 sequences, roughly 50% detected once. This clonotype has at least ten counts. The chain has TRBV19 and TRBJ2-3; TRBD2 aligns across 9 bases. This receptor was taken from a female donor with breast cancer. Some clones in this sample may be carry-over from other donors' samples. The sample taken for sequencing was breast tumor tissue. CDR3 DNA: TGTGCCAGTAGTAACCGCGGGAGGGGTGTGGATACGCAGTATTTT. Its translation: CASSNRGRGVDTQYF.